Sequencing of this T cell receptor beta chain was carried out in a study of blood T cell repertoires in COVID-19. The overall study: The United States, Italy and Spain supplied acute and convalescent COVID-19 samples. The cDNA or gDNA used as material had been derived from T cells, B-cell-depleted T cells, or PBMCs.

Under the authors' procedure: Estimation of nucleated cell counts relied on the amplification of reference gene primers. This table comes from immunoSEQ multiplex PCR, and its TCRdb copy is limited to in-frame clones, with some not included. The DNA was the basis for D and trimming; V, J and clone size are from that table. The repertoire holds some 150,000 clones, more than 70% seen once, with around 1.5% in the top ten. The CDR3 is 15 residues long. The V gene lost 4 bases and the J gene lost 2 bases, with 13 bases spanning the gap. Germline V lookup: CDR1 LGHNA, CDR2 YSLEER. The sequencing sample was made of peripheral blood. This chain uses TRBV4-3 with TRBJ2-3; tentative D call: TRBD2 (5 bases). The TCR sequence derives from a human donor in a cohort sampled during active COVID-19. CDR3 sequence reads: CASSRRVGLTDTQYF. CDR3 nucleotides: TGCGCCAGCAGCCGGCGGGTGGGTCTCACAGATACGCAGTATTTT.